These 16 T cell receptor beta chains came from one sample sequenced in a study of regulatory T cells in long-lasting Graves disease. Time point defined: newly diagnosed GD, antithyroid drugs for less than 3 months. Extracted RNA from PBMCs served as the source of the TCR library. Relying on iRepertoire HTBI primers and Arm-PCR of CDR3 regions, the team built TCR beta libraries. TCRdb itself ran the multiplex PCR reads through MiXCR, one entry per CDR3 protein. In the table there are roughly 610,000 distinct CDR3 sequences, less than 20% of which are singletons. These data were likewise used in another study, on T cells in Graves' hyperthyroidism and ophthalmopathy.

The source was peripheral blood mononuclear cells (PBMCs), collected at new diagnosis, from a patient treated with antithyroid drugs. All receptors derive from a woman aged 25-40 years with Graves disease.

This clonotype came up a few times. The rearrangement uses TRBV7-2 and TRBJ2-1, with 9 bases lining up with TRBD2. The CDR3 sequence is 15 residues long. CDR1 is SGHTA, CDR2 FQGNSA, per germline. V shed 2 bases and J 4 bases; nucleotides not matched to a gene: 3. This CDR3 is CASSLRGRVYNEQFF. In nucleotides, the CDR3 is TGTGCCAGCAGCTTACGCGGGAGGGTATACAATGAGCAGTTCTTC.

V usage is TRBV27 and J usage is TRBJ2-4; TRBD1 matches 9 bases. V trimming: 0 bases; J trimming: 8 bases; junction bases outside the gene matches: 14. Looked up from germline, CDR1 is MNHEY and CDR2 is SMNVEV (reference sequence). This CDR3 is built from 18 residues. The CDR3 DNA sequence: TGTGCCAGCAGTTTATCCGCGCTCCCGGGACAGGGTGTGGACATTCAGTACTTC. Its protein product is CASSLSALPGQGVDIQYF.

Concerning this clonotype itself: A junction boundary mismatches the germline segment, possibly from a read error. The CDR3 here is CASSYAGGSSGGGYTF. For the CDR3, the DNA is TGTGCCAGCAGCTATGCGGGGGGCTCGTCGGGGGGCGGCTACACCTTC. This chain connects TRBV5-1 to TRBJ1-2, with D possibly being TRBD1 (6 bases). Germline V lookup: CDR1 SGHRS, CDR2 YFSETQ. The CDR3 sequence is 16 residues long.

A word on this clonotype: This clone may be a read error of a much larger clone one base away. The chain joins TRBV28 to TRBJ2-7, with 16 bases matching TRBD2. This CDR3 spans 18 amino acids. Germline assignment: CDR1 MDHEN and CDR2 SYDVKM. This chain's CDR3 is CASSDGTSGRARSYERYF. CDR3 DNA: TGTGCCAGCAGTGACGGGACTAGCGGGAGGGCCAGGTCCTACGAGCGGTACTTC.

The sample holds many counts of this clonotype. The gene calls are TRBV7-9 and TRBJ2-7, with D perhaps given as TRBD1 or TRBD2 (5 bases each). This CDR3 region has 15 residues. V was clipped by 5 bases and J by 2 bases, with 16 bases between them. Germline CDR1 is SEHNR and CDR2 is FQNEAQ (reference sequence). This CDR3 reads CASSRGVTEAYEQYF. Written as DNA, the CDR3 is TGTGCCAGCAGCCGGGGCGTCACAGAAGCCTACGAGCAGTACTTC.

In its sample, this clonotype was seen many times. The chain uses TRBV20-1 and TRBJ2-3; D gene unclear. V lost 4 bases, J lost 1 base, and 15 bases lay in between. The CDR3 consists of 15 residues. Germline lookup yields CDR1 DFQATT and CDR2 SNEGSKA (reference sequence). The CDR3 DNA sequence: TGCAGTGCTACGTCTTCAACTGGGGGCACAGATACGCAGTATTTT. As protein: CSATSSTGGTDTQYF.

This clonotype was seen many times. In DNA form, the CDR3 reads TGTGCCAGCAGGCCGCCCGGGGAGACCCAGTACTTC. This codes for CASRPPGETQYF. The J gene is TRBJ2-5, the V gene TRBV28, with D hard to call. The V gene lost 6 bases and the J gene lost 5 bases, with 10 bases spanning the gap. Germline V CDR1 and CDR2: MDHEN, SYDVKM. This CDR3 is 12 amino acids long.

This clonotype has a count of ten or more. This chain connects TRBV10-3 to TRBJ1-1, with D uncertain. V lost 4 bases to trimming and J lost 3 bases, with 9 bases between them. Per germline, CDR1 ENHRY and CDR2 SYGVKD. The CDR3 runs 13 residues. CDR3 sequence: CAISGAEDTEAFF. For the CDR3, the DNA is TGTGCCATCAGTGGGGCGGAAGACACTGAAGCTTTCTTT.

The CDR3, as DNA: TGCGCCAGCAGCTTGGATGGACCCGCGGTGTATACGCAGTATTTT. Protein sequence: CASSLDGPAVYTQYF. The chain is built from TRBV5-1 and TRBJ2-3; D ambiguous. Looked up from germline, CDR1 is SGHRS and CDR2 is YFSETQ. With 0 bases removed from V and 7 bases from J, the gap between germline ends came to 15 bases. The CDR3 covers 15 residues.

As concerns this clonotype: A much larger clone lies one base from this, so it may be a read error. The rearrangement joins TRBV6-2 or TRBV6-3 to TRBJ1-1; a weak D match, TRBD1 (5 bases). Germline V CDR1 and CDR2: MNHEY, SVGEGT. The CDR3 consists of 15 residues. The CDR3 bases are TGTGCCAGCAGAGACGACAGACGTTCTGGCACTGAAGCTTCCTTT. Its protein product is CASRDDRRSGTEASF.

The V gene is TRBV7-9, the J gene TRBJ1-2; D might be TRBD1 (6 bases). Per the germline V gene, CDR1 is SEHNR and CDR2 is FQNEAQ (reference sequence). Trimming removed 5 bases at V and 6 bases at J, with 22 bases between. This CDR3 is built from 16 residues. The CDR3 here is CASSARGAGRENGYTF. The CDR3 region has the DNA TGTGCCAGCAGCGCCAGGGGAGCAGGGAGGGAAAATGGCTACACCTTC.

The chain couples TRBV19 to TRBJ2-1; TRBD2 aligns across 7 bases. The CDR3 has 14 amino acids. Germline lookup yields CDR1 LNHDA and CDR2 SQIVND (reference sequence). Trimming removed 3 bases from V and 9 bases from J; junction bases left unmatched: 8. The CDR3 spells CASSIGLDFPEQFF. CDR3 nucleotides: TGTGCCAGTAGTATTGGACTAGACTTCCCTGAGCAGTTCTTC.

The chain joins TRBV12-3 or TRBV12-4 to TRBJ1-3, with a weak D call TRBD1 (5 bases). The CDR3 has 14 residues. V lost 7 bases to trimming and J lost 5 bases, with 15 bases between them. The CDR3 sequence: CASNKGRGRNTIYF. Written as DNA, the CDR3 is TGTGCCAGCAACAAGGGGCGCGGTAGAAACACCATATATTTT.

The chain links TRBV6-1 to TRBJ1-2, with D possibly matching TRBD1 (5 bases). CDR3 size: 13 residues. The V and J ends lost 6 bases and 4 bases respectively, with 12 bases between them. Germline lookup yields CDR1 MNHNS and CDR2 SASEGT. The CDR3 sequence: CASRDGTSYGYTF. The DNA for the CDR3 is TGTGCCAGCAGGGATGGGACCAGCTATGGCTACACCTTC.

This clonotype showed up many times. The rearrangement uses TRBV6-5 and TRBJ1-1; TRBD1 matches at 8 bases. This CDR3 comprises 15 residues. Germline CDR1 and CDR2: MNHEY and SVGAGI. Trimming removed 2 bases from V and 2 bases from J; junction bases left unmatched: 4. DNA for the CDR3: TGTGCCAGCAGTTACGCCGACAGGGGAAACACTGAAGCTTTCTTT. Its protein is CASSYADRGNTEAFF.

This clonotype was observed a handful of times. The chain links TRBV24-1 to TRBJ1-3; D is undetermined. The CDR3 has 13 residues. CDR1 is KGHDR and CDR2 is SFDVKD in the germline V gene. V lost 1 base and J lost 3, with 3 bases in between. The CDR3 reads CATSDFSGNTIYF. CDR3 coding DNA: TGTGCCACCAGTGATTTTAGTGGAAACACCATATATTTT.